What follows is one T cell receptor beta chain and its context. The antigen remains undetermined. This CDR3 spans 11 amino acids. Germline lookup yields CDR1 MNHEY and CDR2 SVGAGI. Trimming pared 0 bases from V and 7 bases from J, leaving 4 bases between. TCRdb's table, derived via immunoSEQ multiplex PCR, lists solely in-frame clones and lacks some. The table shows approximately 47,000 clones, with around three fifths occurring only once. This sample was included in a study of cytotoxic CD8 clonotypes in ibrutinib-treated CLL. Study context: Partial response occurred in 24 patients and complete response in 2; at median roughly 72 months, around 14 remained remitted and around twelve progressed. Sequenced samples delivered averages of roughly 260,000 productive templates and about 90,000 productive rearrangements.

Points from the study as a whole: Sample timing was unmatched between remission and later-progressing patients; lymph nodes unstudied.

The receptor was derived from a human donor with chronic lymphocytic leukemia. This sample comprised PBMCs, obtained after 24 months of ibrutinib treatment. The chain couples TRBV6-5 to TRBJ2-7, with unresolved D. The CDR3 is CASSYSEEQYF. DNA for the CDR3: TGTGCCAGCAGTTACTCAGAGGAGCAGTACTTC.